Following are 18 T cell receptor beta chains from one sample sequenced in a study of blood T cells in healthy people across ages. Primers used in a second PCR of about 7 to 11 cycles were a sample-barcoded 5' primer and a J-beta primer mix. TCRdb used MiXCR to reprocess the 5' RACE reads, holding one entry per CDR3 protein. Of about 750,000 distinct CDR3 sequences in the sample, about 48% were seen once. Sequenced sample: blood. These TCRs come from a man aged 80 or over in good health.

The chain couples TRBV10-3 to TRBJ2-2, with D perhaps assigned TRBD1 or TRBD2 (5 bases each). The CDR3 consists of 14 residues. The germline V gene encodes CDR1 ENHRY and CDR2 SYGVKD. Trimming pared 5 bases from V and 3 bases from J, leaving 10 bases between. As DNA, the CDR3 is TGTGCCATCAGTCAGGGAGTAGACACCGGGGAGCTGTTTTTT. This gives the protein CAISQGVDTGELFF.

V gene TRBV5-1 combines with J gene TRBJ1-1; D unresolved. Trimming removed 1 base at V and 0 bases at J, with 10 bases between. The V gene's germline CDR1 is SGHRS and CDR2 YFSETQ. The CDR3 extends over 15 amino acids. The CDR3 region is CASSLRGLVNTEAFF. The DNA of the CDR3 is TGCGCCAGCAGCTTGAGAGGACTCGTGAACACTGAAGCTTTCTTT.

The CDR3 loop is CASSEFVGVLSSEQFF. DNA of the CDR3: TGTGCCAGCAGTGAATTCGTGGGAGTATTATCCAGTGAGCAGTTCTTC. V gene TRBV2 combines with J gene TRBJ2-1, with D perhaps TRBD2 (5 bases). The CDR3 extends over 16 amino acids. V was shortened by 2 bases and J by 9 bases, with 20 bases between the two germline ends. Germline V gene lookup returns CDR1 SNHLY and CDR2 FYNNEI. The full variable domain, its missing parts supplied by reference TRBV2 and TRBJ2-1, is EPEVTQTPSHQVTQMGQEVILRCVPISNHLYFYWYRQILGQKVEFLVSFYNNEISEKSEIFDDQFSVERPDGSNFTLKIRSTKLEDSAMYFCASSEFVGVLSSEQFFGPGTRLTVL.

The gene calls are TRBV11-2 and TRBJ2-5, with unresolved D. Trimming took 0 bases from V and 5 from J, leaving 13 bases between them. CDR3 length: 15 amino acids. Germline-derived CDR1 and CDR2 are SGHAT and FQNNGV. CDR3 nucleotide sequence: TGTGCCAGCAGCTTAGATCGGCCGGGTAGGGAGACCCAGTACTTC. It encodes CASSLDRPGRETQYF.

This rearrangement joins TRBV7-2 to TRBJ2-7; D gene ambiguous. Germline V lookup: CDR1 SGHTA, CDR2 FQGNSA. Deletions cut 0 bases from V and 1 base from J, with 16 bases between. The CDR3 is made up of 17 amino acids. The CDR3 here is CASSLASRGPDSYEQYF. The CDR3 DNA is TGTGCCAGCAGCTTAGCCTCCCGCGGACCGGATTCCTACGAGCAGTACTTC.

The genes are TRBV15 and TRBJ2-2; 7 bases fit TRBD2. Germline V CDR1 and CDR2: LNHNV, YYDKDF (reference sequence). The CDR3 totals 16 residues. The trim removed 0 bases at V and 5 bases at J, leaving 6 bases unmatched. The CDR3 DNA follows: TGTGCCACCAGCAGAGATTTCCTAGCGGCGACCGGGGAGCTGTTTTTT. Amino acids: CATSRDFLAATGELFF.

This clonotype was seen at least ten times. The gene calls are TRBV6-2 or TRBV6-3 and TRBJ1-5; D unclear. Germline V gives CDR1 MNHEY, CDR2 SVGEGT. CDR3 length: 15 residues. V lost 6 bases, J lost 0 bases, and 12 bases lay in between. The CDR3 DNA sequence: TGTGCCAGCAGATCCGGTAGGGCTAGCAATCAGCCCCAGCATTTT. It specifies CASRSGRASNQPQHF.

The rearrangement joins TRBV20-1 to TRBJ2-5, with 7 bases lining up with TRBD1. Losses at the gene ends were 1 base for V and 0 bases for J; bases not matched to a gene: 5. Germline V gene lookup returns CDR1 DFQATT and CDR2 SNEGSKA (reference sequence). This CDR3 contains 15 residues. The CDR3 is CSARAGTVYQETQYF. CDR3 bases: TGCAGTGCTAGAGCCGGGACAGTGTACCAAGAGACCCAGTACTTC.

This clonotype was found once. CDR3 DNA: TGTGCCAGCAGTCCCACCAGTGGGGCGTCCTTAAATCAGCCCCAGCATTTT. Its protein is CASSPTSGASLNQPQHF. The chain employs TRBV27 and TRBJ1-5; D might be TRBD1 (5 bases). The CDR3 runs 17 residues. The V gene lost 5 bases and the J gene lost 4 bases, with 21 bases spanning the gap. CDR1 and CDR2 from the germline V gene are MNHEY and SMNVEV (reference sequence).

This clonotype occurred a few times. The V and J genes are TRBV5-6 and TRBJ2-5; 13 positions agree with TRBD2. The V gene's germline CDR1 is SGHDT and CDR2 YYEEEE. The J segment lost 5 bases and the V segment lost 4 bases, leaving 5 bases of the junction unmatched. The CDR3 runs 15 residues. The CDR3 sequence: CASSRGLAGLETQYF. In nucleotides, the CDR3 is TGTGCCAGCAGCCGGGGACTAGCGGGATTGGAGACCCAGTACTTC.

J is TRBJ2-4 and V is TRBV4-1; perhaps TRBD1 as D (5 bases). TRBJ2-7 explains the end of the DNA better; the J call may be wrong. CDR1 is MGHRA, CDR2 YSYEKL, per germline. The CDR3 is 16 amino acids. The DNA for the CDR3 is TGCGCCAGCAGCCCCGAATTCCAGGGTGTGGTAGACGAGCAGTACTTC. It codes for CASSPEFQGVVDEQYF.

This clonotype has just a few counts. The chain recombines TRBV6-6 with TRBJ2-7; 8 nucleotides align to TRBD2. V lost 6 bases, J lost 4 bases, and 8 bases stayed unmatched. Germline V lookup: CDR1 MNHNY, CDR2 SVGAGI (reference sequence). This CDR3 has 14 residues. CDR3 sequence: CASSREGRLYEQYF. The CDR3 DNA sequence: TGTGCCAGCAGCCGGGAGGGCCGTTTATACGAGCAGTACTTC.

V usage is TRBV7-2 and J usage is TRBJ2-1; maybe TRBD2 (6 bases). V was pared by 5 bases and J by 0 bases, with 23 bases between. The length of the CDR3 is 19 residues. Germline CDR1 and CDR2: SGHTA and FQGNSA. The CDR3 is CASSQSDSSERSSYNEQFF. In DNA, the CDR3 is TGTGCCAGCAGCCAATCCGATTCTAGCGAGAGGAGCTCCTACAATGAGCAGTTCTTC.

The rearrangement links TRBV12-3 or TRBV12-4 to TRBJ1-5, with 7 bases that match TRBD1. V lost 6 bases to trimming and J lost 3 bases; unmatched junction nucleotides: 5. The CDR3 length is 14 residues. This CDR3 is CASRPQGVNQPQHF. The CDR3 nucleotides are TGTGCCAGCAGGCCCCAGGGGGTCAATCAGCCCCAGCATTTT.

This clonotype has only one observation. The V call is TRBV3-1, the J call TRBJ2-3, with 11 bases fitting TRBD2. V shed 1 base, J shed 14 bases, and the junction held 11 bases outside the gene matches. Germline CDR1 LGHDT, CDR2 YNNKEL (reference sequence). There are 15 residues in the CDR3. Here the CDR3 reads CASSQAGTSGRYAYF. CDR3 bases: TGTGCCAGCAGCCAAGCTGGGACTAGCGGAAGATACGCGTATTTT.

The rearrangement links TRBV25-1 to TRBJ2-5; maybe TRBD2 (6 bases). Trimming stripped 6 bases from V and 6 bases from J, with 11 bases between. CDR3 length equals 12 residues. Germline lookup yields CDR1 MGHDK and CDR2 SYGVNS. The CDR3 DNA reads as TGTGCCAGCAGCGGGGGACGAAAGACCCAGTACTTC. Amino acids: CASSGGRKTQYF.

In this sample, this clonotype turned up a few times. The rearrangement joins TRBV24-1 to TRBJ2-1; 14 bases fit TRBD2. The germline V gene has CDR1 KGHDR and CDR2 SFDVKD. The CDR3 extends over 16 amino acids. V shed 4 bases, J shed 6 bases, and the junction held 4 bases outside the gene matches. CDR3 nucleotide sequence: TGTGCCACCAGTGACACGGGACTAGCGGGAGCCAATGAGCAGTTCTTC. Translation: CATSDTGLAGANEQFF.

In this sample, this clonotype turned up a few times. The gene calls are TRBV29-1 and TRBJ1-2; 7 bases match TRBD1. The CDR3 is 12 residues long. V gave up 7 bases and J gave up 8 bases; unmatched junction bases: 10. The germline V gene has CDR1 SQVTM and CDR2 ANQGSEA. This CDR3 is CSAQGVSGGYTF. CDR3 DNA sequence: TGCAGCGCGCAGGGGGTCTCTGGGGGCTACACCTTC.